This TCR beta chain was observed in a study of cytomegalovirus exposure and HLA in healthy donors. This CDR3 is 15 amino acids long. Trimming cost V 0 bases and J 5 bases, with 14 bases left between them. Germline CDR1 SGDLS, CDR2 YYNGEE. Assay: immunoSEQ multiplex PCR; the TCRdb copy retains only in-frame clones and omits some. The sample has fewer than 150,000 clones, just over 85% seen once. This clone was seen a single time. Material: PBMCs. The chain is built from TRBV9 and TRBJ1-1; D remains ambiguous. The receptor was derived from a woman aged 18-35 years in good health and CMV-seropositive. CDR3 coding DNA: TGTGCCAGCAGCGTAGGAGAGAGGATGGTAACTGAAGCTTTCTTT. This translates into CASSVGERMVTEAFF.